Sequencing of this T cell receptor (beta chain) was carried out in a study of T-cell memory formation after mild COVID-19. This clonotype has a handful of counts. As yet, its antigen is unknown. TCRdb processed the 5' RACE reads anew with MiXCR; each CDR3 protein has one entry. The sample consists of about 350,000 distinct CDR3 sequences, about 15% of them appearing once. General study findings and limits: Later expanders leaned CD4+, whereas clones that contracted between day 15 and 85 were balanced CD4/CD8.

V lost 8 bases to trimming and J lost 13 bases; unmatched junction nucleotides: 5. This CDR3 comprises 10 residues. CDR1 and CDR2 from the germline V gene are MNHEY and SVGAGI. The sample comprised PBMCs or a T cell subset sorted from them (not recorded which). This rearrangement joins TRBV6-5 to TRBJ2-1; 7 nucleotides align to TRBD1. This clonotype originated in a man aged 18 to 29 who had mild COVID-19 (a few samples of this study predate the infection). Cell type and time point are not known. The CDR3: CASGQATQFF. In DNA, the CDR3 is TGTGCCAGCGGACAGGCAACCCAGTTCTTC.